A single TCR beta chain is shown here with its context. CD45RO-negative cells were positively selected for CCR7, leaving out terminally differentiated effector memory CD45RA+ cells. Donors, healthy HIV-negative adults, lacked recent acute infections or vaccinations. The germline V gene encodes CDR1 GTSNPN and CDR2 SVGIG (reference sequence). With 3 bases removed from V and 0 bases from J, the gap between germline ends came to 8 bases. The CDR3 length is 13 residues. The sample belongs to a study of shared clonotypes between healthy human individuals. Looking at the study overall: A couple of female and a few male donors aged 18 to 49 were enrolled.

The method was immunoSEQ multiplex PCR; TCRdb's version includes in-frame clones alone and lacks a portion of them. This table holds 1.5 million to 2.5 million clones, about 95% found once. This receptor was identified in a man between 18 and 35 years old in good health. The sample comprised naive CD8+ T cells sorted from blood. V gene TRBV30 combines with J gene TRBJ1-2; D call uncertain. CDR3 DNA: TGTGCCTGGAGAGTTGGGGCTAACTATGGCTACACCTTC. This gives the protein CAWRVGANYGYTF.